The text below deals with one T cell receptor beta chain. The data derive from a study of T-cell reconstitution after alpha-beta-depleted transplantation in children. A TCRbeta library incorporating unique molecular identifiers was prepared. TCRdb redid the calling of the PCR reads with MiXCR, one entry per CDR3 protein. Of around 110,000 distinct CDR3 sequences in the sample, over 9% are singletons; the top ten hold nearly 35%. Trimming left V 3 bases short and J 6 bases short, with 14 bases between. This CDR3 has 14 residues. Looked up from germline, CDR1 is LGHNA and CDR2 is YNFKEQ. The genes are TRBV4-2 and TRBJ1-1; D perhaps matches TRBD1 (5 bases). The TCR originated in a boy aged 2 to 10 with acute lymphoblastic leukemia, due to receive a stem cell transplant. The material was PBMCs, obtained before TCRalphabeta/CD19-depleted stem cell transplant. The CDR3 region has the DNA TGTGCCAGCAGCCAGACCCGACAGAGGGCTGAAGCTTTCTTT. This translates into CASSQTRQRAEAFF.